The TCR beta chain under discussion was sequenced for a study of blood T cell repertoires in COVID-19. The overall study: Samples of COVID-19 (acute and convalescent) were obtained from the United States, Italy and Spain.

The CDR3 runs 19 residues. Germline CDR1 reads KGHSH; CDR2 reads LQKENI. V dropped 6 bases and J dropped 8; count of bases not matched to a gene: 25. Source study methods: Estimation of nucleated cell counts was performed using reference gene primer amplification. This table comes from immunoSEQ multiplex PCR, and its TCRdb copy is limited to in-frame clones, with some not included. V and J calls plus clone size are reproduced from that table; the DNA served to infer D and trimming. The top ten hold 2% to 3% of the sample, which has 110,000 or so clones, roughly 80% seen once. Sequencing used peripheral blood. This TCR came from a man over 45 with acute or convalescent COVID-19. The chain uses TRBV18 and TRBJ1-2; 9 bases map to TRBD1. In DNA, the CDR3 is TGTGCCAGCTCTACCTTCCCGCCGGGACAGGGTACGGCCCCGTCGGGCTACACCTTC. As protein: CASSTFPPGQGTAPSGYTF.